Below are 22 T cell receptor beta chains sequenced from a single sample in a study of shared clonotypes between healthy human individuals. The protocol was immunoSEQ multiplex PCR, while the TCRdb copy is restricted to in-frame clones and leaves out a portion. The sample lists approximately 700,000 clones, 55% to 85% occurring once. The sample comprised memory CD4+ T cells sorted from blood. Subset noted: CD45RA-negative fraction. Every receptor here comes from a woman younger than 45 in good health.

The chain links TRBV11-2 to TRBJ2-5; 9 positions agree with TRBD2. Germline CDR1 and CDR2: SGHAT and FQNNGV. This CDR3 is built from 16 residues. The trim removed 7 bases at V and 4 bases at J, leaving 13 bases unmatched. This CDR3 is CASTPAGGGRSETQYF. The CDR3 nucleotides read TGTGCCAGCACTCCCGCGGGGGGGGGAAGATCAGAGACCCAGTACTTC. Based on the CDR3 plus reference TRBV11-2 and TRBJ2-5, the full variable domain is EAGVAQSPRYKIIEKRQSVAFWCNPISGHATLYWYQQILGQGPKLLIQFQNNGVVDDSQLPKDRFSAERLKGVDSTLKIQPAKLEDSAVYLCASTPAGGGRSETQYFGPGTRLLVL.

The chain is built from TRBV27 and TRBJ2-5, with D possibly matching TRBD2 (5 bases). Germline V gene data show CDR1 as MNHEY and CDR2 as SMNVEV (reference sequence). This CDR3 contains 13 residues. V was trimmed by 6 bases and J by 1 base, leaving 9 bases between them. CDR3: CASRGEIQETQYF. DNA of the CDR3: TGTGCCAGCAGGGGAGAGATCCAAGAGACCCAGTACTTC.

The chain carries TRBV2 and TRBJ2-3; 9 nucleotides align to TRBD1. The CDR3 runs 15 residues. CDR1 is SNHLY, CDR2 FYNNEI, per germline. The trim removed 1 base at V and 8 bases at J, leaving 7 bases unmatched. The CDR3 here is CASSEGTGGKATQYF. The CDR3 DNA reads TGTGCCAGCAGTGAAGGTACAGGGGGCAAGGCTACGCAGTATTTT.

A single count supports this clone. This chain joins TRBV7-8 and TRBJ1-2; the match to TRBD1 covers 8 bases. Trimming removed 1 base from V and 2 bases from J; junction bases left unmatched: 6. Looked up from germline, CDR1 is SGHVS and CDR2 is FQNEAQ. The CDR3 length is 16 residues. CDR3 DNA sequence: TGTGCCAGCAGCTTAGTTAAGTACAGGGGGAACTATGGCTACACCTTC. Translation gives CASSLVKYRGNYGYTF.

This clone was detected ten times or more. The chain has TRBV10-2 and TRBJ2-2; TRBD2 might be the D (6 bases). The germline CDR1 and CDR2 sequences are WSHSY and SAAADI. The CDR3 runs 15 residues. V lost 6 bases to trimming and J lost 0 bases, with 11 bases between them. The CDR3 nucleotides are TGCGCCAGCAGCGGGACTTTCCCGAACACCGGGGAGCTGTTTTTT. Its protein is CASSGTFPNTGELFF.

This clone was seen once. The chain recombines TRBV19 with TRBJ1-2; D may be TRBD1 (5 bases). Germline CDR1 reads LNHDA; CDR2 reads SQIVND (reference sequence). This CDR3 spans 13 amino acids. The V gene lost 7 bases and the J gene lost 2 bases, with 11 bases spanning the gap. The CDR3 coding sequence is TGTGCCAGTACGCCAGGGCCCAACTATGGCTACACCTTC. Its protein product is CASTPGPNYGYTF.

The rearrangement links TRBV6-1 to TRBJ1-5, with no clear D. Per the germline V gene, CDR1 is MNHNS and CDR2 is SASEGT. CDR3 length equals 14 residues. With 5 bases removed from V and 0 bases from J, the gap between germline ends came to 8 bases. CDR3 bases: TGTGCCAGCAGTTCAGAAGTTAGCAATCAGCCCCAGCATTTT. It translates to CASSSEVSNQPQHF.

The gene calls are TRBV25-1 and TRBJ1-2; no reliable D call. The germline CDR1 and CDR2 sequences are MGHDK and SYGVNS. Trimming cost V 1 base and J 1 base, with 7 bases left between them. CDR3 length: 14 amino acids. CDR3 residues: CASSESGFNYGYTF. The CDR3 nucleotides read TGTGCCAGCAGTGAATCCGGGTTTAACTATGGCTACACCTTC.

The gene calls are TRBV6-5 and TRBJ2-7; D is possibly TRBD1 (5 bases). Germline V CDR1 and CDR2: MNHEY, SVGAGI. The V and J ends lost 4 bases and 5 bases respectively, with 12 bases between them. This CDR3 comprises 13 residues. The CDR3 sequence is CASSSPTVDEQYF. The CDR3, as DNA: TGTGCCAGCAGTTCCCCGACAGTGGACGAGCAGTACTTC.

The J gene is TRBJ2-5, the V gene TRBV25-1; TRBD1 might be the D (6 bases). Gene TRBJ2-7 matches the end of the DNA better, so the J call may be wrong. Germline values: CDR1 MGHDK, CDR2 SYGVNS. This CDR3 has 15 residues. This chain's CDR3 is CASSSGQLPPNEQYF. The CDR3 nucleotides are TGTGCCAGCAGTAGTGGACAGCTACCCCCCAACGAGCAGTACTTC.

The genes are TRBV7-9 and TRBJ2-7; 7 positions match TRBD1. The germline gives CDR1 SEHNR, CDR2 FQNEAQ (reference sequence). This CDR3 is 12 amino acids long. After removal of 4 bases from V and 6 bases from J, the junction contained 3 bases not matched to a gene. The CDR3 loop reads CASSSSGGEQYF. CDR3 DNA sequence: TGTGCCAGCAGCTCATCAGGGGGCGAGCAGTACTTC.

A note on this clone: Other DNA sequences of this sample code for an identical CDR3. The chain carries TRBV5-1 and TRBJ2-3; possible D gene TRBD1, 6 bases. V lost 2 bases and J 3 bases, leaving 10 bases between the germline ends. In germline, CDR1 is SGHRS, CDR2 YFSETQ. The CDR3 runs 14 residues. CDR3 sequence (DNA): TGCGCCAGCAGCTTAGCCCAGGGGACAGATACGCAGTATTTT. It yields the protein CASSLAQGTDTQYF. The variable domain in full, completed from reference TRBV5-1 and TRBJ2-3, reads KAGVTQTPRYLIKTRGQQVTLSCSPISGHRSVSWYQQTPGQGLQFLFEYFSETQRNKGNFPGRFSGRQFSNSRSEMNVSTLELGDSALYLCASSLAQGTDTQYFGPGTRLTVL.

In regard to this clone: The sample has other DNA sequences that encode this CDR3 too. The chain joins TRBV10-1 to TRBJ2-1; D is uncertain. The CDR3 runs 13 residues. Germline V gene lookup returns CDR1 WNHNN and CDR2 SYGVQD (reference sequence). With 3 bases removed from V and 4 bases from J, the gap between germline ends came to 7 bases. The CDR3 sequence is CASSDTVYNEQFF. CDR3 bases: TGCGCCAGCAGTGACACAGTTTACAATGAGCAGTTCTTC.

The chain carries TRBV6-1 and TRBJ2-5, with a possible D match to TRBD1 (5 bases). Between the trimmed V and J ends, which lost 3 bases and 4 bases, there was a span of 9 bases. CDR1 and CDR2 (germline): MNHNS, SASEGT. This CDR3 has 13 residues. The CDR3 region is CASSDSGSETQYF. The CDR3 nucleotides read TGTGCCAGCAGTGATTCAGGGTCAGAGACCCAGTACTTC.

The chain joins TRBV6-6 to TRBJ1-4; D not certain. The CDR3 sequence is 14 residues long. Trimming cost V 5 bases and J 8 bases, with 15 bases left between them. The V gene's germline CDR1 is MNHNY and CDR2 SVGAGI (reference sequence). CDR3 sequence reads: CASSLLGIDEKLFF. Written as DNA, the CDR3 is TGTGCCAGCAGTCTACTAGGGATTGACGAAAAACTGTTTTTT.

Only one count was recorded for this clone. The chain recombines TRBV5-1 with TRBJ2-7; 8 bases agree with TRBD1. J gave up 4 bases and V 4 bases, and 10 bases lay outside the gene matches. CDR1 is SGHRS, CDR2 YFSETQ, per germline. This CDR3 is built from 15 residues. CDR3 sequence reads: CASSLGGQGSYEQYF. The CDR3 coding sequence is TGCGCCAGCAGCCTGGGAGGACAGGGAAGTTACGAGCAGTACTTC.

This sequence joins TRBV11-3 and TRBJ2-1; 13 bases are a match to TRBD2. The CDR3 loop spans 15 amino acids. In germline, CDR1 is SGHNT, CDR2 YENEEA. Germline trimming cut 1 base from V and 7 bases from J; bases unmatched to any gene: 1. This chain's CDR3 is CASSLGLAGGNEQFF. The DNA for the CDR3 is TGTGCCAGCAGCTTAGGACTAGCGGGAGGAAATGAGCAGTTCTTC.

The gene calls are TRBV2 and TRBJ2-1; possible D gene TRBD2, 8 bases. Germline loops: CDR1 SNHLY, CDR2 FYNNEI. The CDR3 extends over 16 amino acids. V lost 3 bases and J 4 bases, leaving 16 bases between the germline ends. In nucleotides, the CDR3 is TGTGCCAGCAGTGACCCGGGGGGGGGACAGTACAATGAGCAGTTCTTC. It codes for CASSDPGGGQYNEQFF.

The V call is TRBV28, the J call TRBJ2-7; D is uncertain. There are 15 residues in the CDR3. Germline V gives CDR1 MDHEN, CDR2 SYDVKM. V lost 2 bases and J 6 bases, leaving 17 bases between the germline ends. This chain's CDR3 is CASSLTRASRAEQYF. For the CDR3, the DNA is TGTGCCAGCAGTTTAACCCGTGCCTCACGTGCCGAGCAGTACTTC.

With regard to this clone: The same CDR3 also results from other DNA sequences found in this sample. The chain uses TRBV29-1 and TRBJ1-1, with D possibly TRBD1 on 5 matching bases. CDR1 and CDR2 from the germline V gene are SQVTM and ANQGSEA. This CDR3 spans 13 amino acids. The V end was cut by 1 base, the J end by 1 base, with 7 bases between. CDR3 sequence reads: CSVEGGQNTEAFF. The CDR3 region has the DNA TGCAGCGTTGAAGGGGGCCAGAACACTGAAGCTTTCTTT.

The genes are TRBV6-5 and TRBJ2-3, with no clear D. V lost 6 bases and J lost 5, with 9 bases in between. Germline V lookup: CDR1 MNHEY, CDR2 SVGAGI. The CDR3 covers 12 residues. Written as DNA, the CDR3 is TGTGCCAGCAGGGATGAGGAAGATACGCAGTATTTT. Its translation is CASRDEEDTQYF.

This clone was seen more than once but under ten times. V is TRBV9 and J is TRBJ2-2; 11 bases are a match to TRBD2. Germline V gene sequence: CDR1 SGDLS, CDR2 YYNGEE. This CDR3 is built from 18 residues. V gave up 0 bases and J gave up 2 bases; unmatched junction bases: 6. CDR3 sequence reads: CASSVVGGLAANTGELFF. CDR3 nucleotides: TGTGCCAGCAGCGTAGTGGGGGGACTAGCGGCAAACACCGGGGAGCTGTTTTTT.